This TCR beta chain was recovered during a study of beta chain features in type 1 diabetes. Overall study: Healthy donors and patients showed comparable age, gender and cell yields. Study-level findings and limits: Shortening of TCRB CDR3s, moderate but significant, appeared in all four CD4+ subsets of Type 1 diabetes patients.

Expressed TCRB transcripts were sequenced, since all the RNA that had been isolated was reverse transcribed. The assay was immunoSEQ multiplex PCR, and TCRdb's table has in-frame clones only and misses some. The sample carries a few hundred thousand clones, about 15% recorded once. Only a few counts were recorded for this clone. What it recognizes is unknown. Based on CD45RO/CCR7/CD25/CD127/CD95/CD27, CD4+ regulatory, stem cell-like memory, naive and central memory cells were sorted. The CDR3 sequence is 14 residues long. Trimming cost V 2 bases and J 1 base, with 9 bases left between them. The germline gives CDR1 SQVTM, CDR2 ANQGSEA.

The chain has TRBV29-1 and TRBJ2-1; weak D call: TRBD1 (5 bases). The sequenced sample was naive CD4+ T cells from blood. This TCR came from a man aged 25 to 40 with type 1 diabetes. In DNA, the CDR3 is TGCAGCGTTGAACTCAGGGTGTCCTACAATGAGCAGTTCTTC. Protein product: CSVELRVSYNEQFF.